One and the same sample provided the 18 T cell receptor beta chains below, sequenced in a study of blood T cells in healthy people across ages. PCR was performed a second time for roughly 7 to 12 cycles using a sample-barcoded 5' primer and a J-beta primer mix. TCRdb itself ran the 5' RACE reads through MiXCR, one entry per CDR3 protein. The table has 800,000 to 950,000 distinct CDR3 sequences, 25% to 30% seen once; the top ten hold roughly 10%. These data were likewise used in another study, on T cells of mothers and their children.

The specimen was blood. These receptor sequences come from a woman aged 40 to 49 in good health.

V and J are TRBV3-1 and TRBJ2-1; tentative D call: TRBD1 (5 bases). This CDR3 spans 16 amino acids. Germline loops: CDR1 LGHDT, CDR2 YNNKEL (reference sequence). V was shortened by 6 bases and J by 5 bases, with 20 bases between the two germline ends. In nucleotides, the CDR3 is TGTGCCAGCAGTCTTAGGACGACAGAGATCCACAATGAGCAGTTCTTC. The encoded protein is CASSLRTTEIHNEQFF.

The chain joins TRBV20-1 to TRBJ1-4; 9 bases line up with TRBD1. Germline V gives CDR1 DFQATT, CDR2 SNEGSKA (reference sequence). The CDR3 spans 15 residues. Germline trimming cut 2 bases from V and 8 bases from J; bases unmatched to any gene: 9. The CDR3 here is CSARTLGQGGEKLFF. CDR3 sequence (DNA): TGCAGTGCTAGAACTCTGGGACAGGGAGGCGAAAAACTGTTTTTT.

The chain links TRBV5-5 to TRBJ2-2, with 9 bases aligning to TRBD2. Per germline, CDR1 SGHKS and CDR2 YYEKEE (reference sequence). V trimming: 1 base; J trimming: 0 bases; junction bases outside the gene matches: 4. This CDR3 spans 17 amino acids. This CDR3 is CASSLRASGTNTGELFF. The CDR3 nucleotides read TGTGCCAGCAGCTTGAGGGCTAGCGGGACGAACACCGGGGAGCTGTTTTTT.

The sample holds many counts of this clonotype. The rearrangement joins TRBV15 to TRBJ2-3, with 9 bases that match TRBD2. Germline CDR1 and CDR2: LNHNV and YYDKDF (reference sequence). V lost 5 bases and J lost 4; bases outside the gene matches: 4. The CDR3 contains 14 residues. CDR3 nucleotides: TGTGCCACCAGCGGCGGGGGGGCGGCAGATACGCAGTATTTT. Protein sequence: CATSGGGAADTQYF.

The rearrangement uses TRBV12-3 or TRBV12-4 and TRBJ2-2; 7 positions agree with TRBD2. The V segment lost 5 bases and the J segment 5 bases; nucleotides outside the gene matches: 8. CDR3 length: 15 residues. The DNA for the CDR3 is TGTGCCAGCAGTCTTGGGGGGGACCCAACCGGGGAGCTGTTTTTT. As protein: CASSLGGDPTGELFF.

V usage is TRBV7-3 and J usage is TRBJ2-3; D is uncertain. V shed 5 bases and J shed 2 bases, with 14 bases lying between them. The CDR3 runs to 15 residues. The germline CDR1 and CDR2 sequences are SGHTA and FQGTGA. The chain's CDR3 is CASSPGPKVTDTQYF. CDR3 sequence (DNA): TGTGCCAGCAGCCCTGGCCCTAAGGTCACAGATACGCAGTATTTT.

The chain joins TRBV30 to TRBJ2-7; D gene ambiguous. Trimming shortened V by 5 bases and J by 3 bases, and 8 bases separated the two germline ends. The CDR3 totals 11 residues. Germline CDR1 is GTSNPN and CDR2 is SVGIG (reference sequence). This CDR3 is CAWGDGYEQYF. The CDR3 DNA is TGTGCCTGGGGAGACGGCTACGAGCAGTACTTC.

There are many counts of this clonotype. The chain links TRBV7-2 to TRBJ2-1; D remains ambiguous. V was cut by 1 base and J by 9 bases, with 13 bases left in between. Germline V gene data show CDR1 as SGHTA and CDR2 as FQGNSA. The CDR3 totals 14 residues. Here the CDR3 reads CASSLGVVVGEQFF. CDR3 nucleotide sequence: TGTGCCAGCAGCTTAGGGGTTGTGGTGGGTGAGCAGTTCTTC.

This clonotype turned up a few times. CDR3 protein: CASSTGQGVETQYF. The CDR3 nucleotides read TGCGCCAGCAGCACGGGACAGGGAGTTGAGACCCAGTACTTC. The chain links TRBV5-1 to TRBJ2-5, with 9 bases fitting TRBD1. From germline, CDR1 is SGHRS and CDR2 YFSETQ. The CDR3 consists of 14 residues. After removal of 4 bases from V and 5 bases from J, the junction contained 6 bases not matched to a gene.

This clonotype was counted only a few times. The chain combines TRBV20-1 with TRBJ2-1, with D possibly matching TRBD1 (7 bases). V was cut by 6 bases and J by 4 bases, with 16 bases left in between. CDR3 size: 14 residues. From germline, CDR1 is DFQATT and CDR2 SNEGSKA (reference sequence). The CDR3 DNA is TGCAGTGCCCCCCGCGGGACAGCTTACAATGAGCAGTTCTTC. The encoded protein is CSAPRGTAYNEQFF.

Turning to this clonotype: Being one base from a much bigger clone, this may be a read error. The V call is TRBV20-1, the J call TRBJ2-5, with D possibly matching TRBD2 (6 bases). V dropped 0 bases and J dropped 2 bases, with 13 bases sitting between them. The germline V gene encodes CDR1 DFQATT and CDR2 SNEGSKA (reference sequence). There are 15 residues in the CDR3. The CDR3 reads CSARERLGLQETQYF. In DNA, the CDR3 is TGCAGTGCTAGAGAGCGACTAGGGCTGCAAGAGACCCAGTACTTC.

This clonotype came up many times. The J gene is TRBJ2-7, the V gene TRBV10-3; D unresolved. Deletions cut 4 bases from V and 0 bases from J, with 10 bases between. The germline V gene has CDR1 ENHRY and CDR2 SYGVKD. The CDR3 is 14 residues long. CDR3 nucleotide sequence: TGTGCCATCAGTGTGGGTAGTCTCTCCTACGAGCAGTACTTC. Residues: CAISVGSLSYEQYF.

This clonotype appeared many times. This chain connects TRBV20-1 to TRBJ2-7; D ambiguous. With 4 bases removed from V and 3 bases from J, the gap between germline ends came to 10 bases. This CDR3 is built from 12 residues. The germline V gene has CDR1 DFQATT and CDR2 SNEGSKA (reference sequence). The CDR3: CSAKVGNYEQYF. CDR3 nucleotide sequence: TGCAGTGCTAAGGTGGGAAACTACGAGCAGTACTTC.

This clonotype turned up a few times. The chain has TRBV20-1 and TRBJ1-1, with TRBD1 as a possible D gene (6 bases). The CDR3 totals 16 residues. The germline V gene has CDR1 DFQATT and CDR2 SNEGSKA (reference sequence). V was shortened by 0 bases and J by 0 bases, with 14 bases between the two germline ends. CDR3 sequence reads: CSARESNRVVNTEAFF. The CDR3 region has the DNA TGCAGTGCTAGAGAAAGTAACAGGGTTGTGAACACTGAAGCTTTCTTT.

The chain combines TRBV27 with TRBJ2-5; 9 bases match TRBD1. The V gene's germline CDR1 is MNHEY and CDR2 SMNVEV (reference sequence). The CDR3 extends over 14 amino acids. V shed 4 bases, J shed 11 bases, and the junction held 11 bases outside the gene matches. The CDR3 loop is CASSSPGQGKEQYF. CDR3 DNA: TGTGCCAGCAGTTCACCCGGACAGGGGAAGGAGCAGTACTTC.

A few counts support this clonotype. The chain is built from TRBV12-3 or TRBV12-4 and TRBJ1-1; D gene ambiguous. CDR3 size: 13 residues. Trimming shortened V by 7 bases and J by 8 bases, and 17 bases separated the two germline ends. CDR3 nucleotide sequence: TGTGCCAGCACCCTGAGCGCGGGCACCGAAGCTTTCTTT. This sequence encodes CASTLSAGTEAFF.

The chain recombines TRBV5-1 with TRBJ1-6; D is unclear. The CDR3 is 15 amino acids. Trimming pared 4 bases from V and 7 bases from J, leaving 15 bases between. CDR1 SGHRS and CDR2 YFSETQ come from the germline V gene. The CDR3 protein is CASSAVALGNSPLHF. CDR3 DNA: TGCGCCAGCAGCGCCGTAGCTCTGGGCAATTCACCCCTCCACTTT.

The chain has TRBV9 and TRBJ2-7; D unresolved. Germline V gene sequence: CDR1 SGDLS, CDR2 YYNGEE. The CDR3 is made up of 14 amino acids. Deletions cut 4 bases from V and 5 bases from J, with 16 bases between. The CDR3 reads CASSPLMNGDEQYF. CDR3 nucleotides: TGTGCCAGCAGCCCCTTGATGAATGGTGACGAGCAGTACTTC.